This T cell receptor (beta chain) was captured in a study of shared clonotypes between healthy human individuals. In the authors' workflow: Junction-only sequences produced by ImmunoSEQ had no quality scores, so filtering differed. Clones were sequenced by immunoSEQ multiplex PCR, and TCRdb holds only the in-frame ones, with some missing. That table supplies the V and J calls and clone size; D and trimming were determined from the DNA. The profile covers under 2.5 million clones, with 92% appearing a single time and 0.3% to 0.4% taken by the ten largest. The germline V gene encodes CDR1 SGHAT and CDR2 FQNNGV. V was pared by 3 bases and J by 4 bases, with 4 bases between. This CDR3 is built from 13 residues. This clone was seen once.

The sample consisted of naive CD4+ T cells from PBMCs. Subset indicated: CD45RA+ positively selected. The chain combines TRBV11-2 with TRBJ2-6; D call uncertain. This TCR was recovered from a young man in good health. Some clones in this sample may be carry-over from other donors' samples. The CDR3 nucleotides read TGTGCCAGCAGCTTCGCCGGGGCCAACGTCCTGACTTTC. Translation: CASSFAGANVLTF.